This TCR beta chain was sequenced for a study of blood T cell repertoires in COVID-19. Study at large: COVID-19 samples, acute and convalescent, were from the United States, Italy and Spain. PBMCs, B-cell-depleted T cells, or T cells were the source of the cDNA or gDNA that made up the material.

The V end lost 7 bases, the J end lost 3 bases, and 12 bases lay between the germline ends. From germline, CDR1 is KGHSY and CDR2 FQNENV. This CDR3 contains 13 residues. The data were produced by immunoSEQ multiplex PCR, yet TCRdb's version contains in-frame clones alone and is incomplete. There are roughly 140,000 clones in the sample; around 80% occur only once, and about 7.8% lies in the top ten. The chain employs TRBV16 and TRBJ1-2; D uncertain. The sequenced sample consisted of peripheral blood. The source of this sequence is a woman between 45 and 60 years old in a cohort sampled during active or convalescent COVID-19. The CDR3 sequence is CASTPTRDYGYTF. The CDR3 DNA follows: TGTGCCAGCACCCCGACGAGGGACTATGGCTACACCTTC.